The 10 T cell receptor beta chains listed next were all sequenced from one sample in a study of CXCR3-negative and CXCR3-positive naive CD8 T cells. The study made its TRB cDNA libraries by 5' RACE, adding UMI labels. TCRdb reprocessed the 5' RACE reads and keeps a single row for each CDR3 protein, giving no DNA. The record lists about 30,000 distinct CDR3 sequences, of which the ten most abundant hold roughly 10%. The sample was memory CD8+ T cells from blood. The receptors were sampled from a human donor in good health. Some clones in this sample may be carry-over from other donors' samples.

The chain is built from TRBV28 and TRBJ2-4; TCRdb designates TRBD1, a call that cannot be tested without DNA. The CDR3 is 13 residues long. Germline CDR1 is MDHEN and CDR2 is SYDVKM. The CDR3 region is CASTHGGDHRGYF.

The rearrangement links TRBV6-4 to TRBJ2-1; TCRdb calls TRBD2, which cannot be checked without DNA. Germline V gene sequence: CDR1 MRHNA, CDR2 SNTAGT. This CDR3 has 15 residues. CDR3 sequence: CASSDGLAGGNEQFF.

This chain joins TRBV29-1 and TRBJ2-1; TCRdb reports TRBD1, a call that lacks DNA to check it against. The CDR3 length is 14 residues. CDR1 is SQVTM, CDR2 ANQGSEA, per germline. This CDR3 reads CSVEDLSGNNEQFF.

J is TRBJ2-1 and V is TRBV7-9. Germline CDR1 SEHNR, CDR2 FQNEAQ (reference sequence). The length of the CDR3 is 16 residues. The CDR3 here is CASSLSGGESYNEQFF.

The genes are TRBV7-2 and TRBJ2-7. The germline V gene has CDR1 SGHTA and CDR2 FQGNSA. The CDR3 is 11 amino acids. CDR3 protein: CASSFSYEQYF.

J is TRBJ2-2 and V is TRBV28; TCRdb's D call of TRBD1 is untestable without DNA. The CDR3 covers 15 residues. Germline V gene data show CDR1 as MDHEN and CDR2 as SYDVKM. CDR3 loop: CASSEDRVNAGELFF.

The chain couples TRBV15 to TRBJ2-1; TCRdb designates TRBD1, a call that cannot be tested without DNA. Per germline, CDR1 LNHNV and CDR2 YYDKDF (reference sequence). CDR3 length: 15 residues. CDR3 sequence reads: CATSVPYGIGNEQFF.

This rearrangement joins TRBV7-8 to TRBJ2-1; TCRdb gives TRBD1 as the D gene, but with no DNA this cannot be confirmed. The CDR3 length is 15 residues. Looked up from germline, CDR1 is SGHVS and CDR2 is FQNEAQ. The CDR3 reads CASSFLDRPDNEQFF.

V usage is TRBV6-5 and J usage is TRBJ2-3; TCRdb's D gene call, TRBD1, goes unchecked for lack of DNA. The CDR3 is 16 residues long. The germline gives CDR1 MNHEY, CDR2 SVGAGI. CDR3: CASSFGGGATTDTQYF.

The J gene is TRBJ2-1, the V gene TRBV5-6; with no DNA, the TCRdb D assignment of TRBD1 cannot be verified. This CDR3 is 14 amino acids long. Looked up from germline, CDR1 is SGHDT and CDR2 is YYEEEE. CDR3 in amino acids: CASRAFGAGNEQFF.